This TCR beta chain was identified in a study of shared clonotypes between healthy human individuals. The data were produced by immunoSEQ multiplex PCR, yet TCRdb's version contains in-frame clones alone and is incomplete. The table lists about 2 million clones, roughly 94% of them singletons. In regard to this clone: A junction boundary mismatches the germline segment, possibly from a read error.

The length of the CDR3 is 13 residues. CDR1 is SGHRS and CDR2 is YFSETQ in the germline V gene. The source of this sequence is a man in his late teens or twenties in good health. The J gene is TRBJ2-7, the V gene TRBV5-1; the D gene is possibly TRBD1 (6 bases). Sequencing was performed on naive CD4+ T cells sorted from blood. Regarding subset: CD45RA+ positively selected. The CDR3 nucleotides are TGCGCCAGCAGCTTTAACCTGGGACATGAGTACGTCTTC. As protein: CASSFNLGHEYVF.